The source of this TCR beta chain is a study of T cells in Graves' hyperthyroidism and ophthalmopathy (dated by TCRdb to between 2018 and 2020). Concerning the study at large: Peripheral blood was sampled at the time of initial diagnosis, prior to any treatment. After blood sampling, hyperthyroidism patients were treated with methimazole at a starting dose of 30 mg daily, and ophthalmopathy patients were treated with high-dose intravenous methylprednisolone. The paper reports TCR Vbeta CDR3 sequencing of over 130 peripheral blood samples: 40 to 45 ophthalmopathy, approximately 74 hyperthyroidism and roughly 17 progressor patients. Thyroid tissue and blood T-cell repertoires from six Graves' hyperthyroidism patients were also compared in the study. TCR V-J signatures able to tell the groups apart were searched for in a discovery cohort of some 100 patients, of whom 43 had Graves' ophthalmopathy and more than 55 had stable Graves' hyperthyroidism. For training and testing, the 100 or so patients in the discovery cohort were randomly divided in a 7:3 ratio. Prospective prediction of ophthalmopathy was tested in an independent validation cohort consisting of some 20 hyperthyroidism patients and more than 15 patients who later progressed to ophthalmopathy. Overall study outcomes, separate from this receptor: In validation, the model predicted progression to ophthalmopathy with approximately 71% sensitivity and over 72% specificity, a median of around six months before onset. Most expanded thyroid clonotypes (frequency above 0.001) were also found in blood, which suggests that blood repertoires may mirror thyroid immune responses. A model built on a 13 V-J signature distinguished ophthalmopathy from stable hyperthyroidism, reaching around 87% sensitivity and 81.08% specificity in cross-validation and 80%/75% in testing. No statistical method was used to set the sample size in advance, and investigators knew the group allocation.

Ophthalmopathy patients had moderately to severely active disease, with a Clinical Activity Score of 3 or more, a NOSPECS grade of 4 or more, and a disease duration of less than 3 months. Exclusion was applied to patients with uncontrolled infections, other autoimmune diseases, pregnancy or lactation. Diagnoses were based on clinical symptoms, serum thyroxine and TRAb, thyroid ultrasound and orbital computed tomography. PBMCs were separated from roughly 10 ml of fresh peripheral blood using Ficoll-Paque density gradient centrifugation. Trizol reagent was used to extract total RNA, and RNA quality was then checked on an Agilent 2100 Bioanalyzer. The TCR beta CDR3 regions were amplified from the RNA transcripts. The TCR CDR3 was subjected to a first round of RT-PCR using the HTBI primer set and the Qiagen OneStep RT-PCR kit. Libraries were constructed in a second round of multiplex PCR, after which size selection and purification were carried out. Libraries were sequenced paired-end with 100 bp reads on an Illumina HiSeq2000. In the source study's methods: SOAPnuke was used to process the raw data, removing reads that contained adapters or uncalled bases, had a mean Phred below 15, or lacked an exact match to the constant primer or identifier. COPE v1.2.5 was used to merge high-quality paired reads, and clonotypes were defined as unique nucleotide sequences. MiTCR v1.1 was used to align clonotypes to the IMGT TRBV, TRBD and TRBJ reference segments. The analysis included only V-J combinations with a frequency above 0.0001, which together covered around 99% of the repertoires. A TCS score was defined as the ratio between F50 (clonal expansion) and ExV (chaos), using BLOSUM62-based TCRdist between CDR3 peptides within each V-J. Welch's t-statistics and random forest reduced 450 to 600 V-J features to roughly 13, which were used in a naive Bayes classifier (R e1071). TCRdb trimmed the raw reads at Q25, called clones with MiXCR and kept productive beta chains. Merged by CDR3 protein, the rows form single entries marked with the most common genes and DNA. In this record, the V and J calls reflect TCRdb's handling and not the investigators' own analysis. For this sample there are 350,000 to 400,000 distinct CDR3 sequences; under 20% appear just once. The ten largest clonotypes hold over 35% of the sample.

This clonotype was recorded a few times. There is no known antigen for this receptor. The sample holds no much larger clone one base away, and base qualities are not on file. The receptor comes from a man aged 18 to 35 with Graves' ophthalmopathy. The sequencing input was blood.

CDR3 loop: CATSRDYAGMNTEAFF. The bases are TGTGCCACCAGCAGAGATTACGCAGGGATGAACACTGAAGCTTTCTTT. This sequence uses TRBV15 and TRBJ1-1; 5 matching bases give a weak D call of TRBD1. CDR1 is given as LNHNV and CDR2 as YYDKDF, both from the germline V gene (reference sequence). The CDR3 has 16 amino acids, counting the end cysteine and phenylalanine. Solely the CDR3 DNA is kept, with 48 bases framed from the first base. A distance of 11 bases separates the germline ends of V and J, which lose 0 bases and 0 bases respectively.